This entry lists 4 T cell receptor beta chains sequenced from one sample in a study of blood T cell dynamics during melanoma immunotherapy. Sequencing was performed with immunoSEQ multiplex PCR; in TCRdb, only in-frame clones are kept and a portion is missing. This table has some 15,000 clones, about nine tenths appearing once. Time point of the sample: pre-treatment baseline. The material was blood, obtained from a patient treated with checkpoint blockade. The receptors were sampled from a human donor with melanoma.

V and J are TRBV6-5 and TRBJ2-1, with 7 positions matching TRBD1. The CDR3 covers 15 residues. Germline V CDR1 and CDR2: MNHEY, SVGAGI. Trimming at V came to 2 bases and at J to 4 bases, leaving 5 bases not matched to a gene. The CDR3 spells CASSYVTGSYNEQFF. CDR3 bases: TGTGCCAGCAGTTACGTGACAGGGTCTTACAATGAGCAGTTCTTC.

The chain joins TRBV18 to TRBJ1-5; TRBD1 agrees at 10 bases. Trimming cost V 1 base and J 11 bases; bases outside gene matches: 5. Germline V lookup: CDR1 KGHSH, CDR2 LQKENI. The CDR3 totals 14 residues. This chain's CDR3 is CASSPQTGGQSQHF. The CDR3, as DNA: TGTGCCAGCTCACCACAGACAGGGGGCCAGTCCCAGCATTTT.

V usage is TRBV6-1 and J usage is TRBJ1-6; a possible D gene is TRBD1 (6 bases). The V and J ends lost 6 bases and 10 bases respectively, with 19 bases between them. CDR3 length: 15 amino acids. Germline V gene lookup returns CDR1 MNHNS and CDR2 SASEGT. In DNA, the CDR3 is TGTGCCAGCAGGCAGGGGACTACTGACGGGTCACCCCTCCACTTT. It yields the protein CASRQGTTDGSPLHF.

The gene calls are TRBV14 and TRBJ1-4; D call uncertain. This CDR3 region has 15 residues. With 0 bases removed from V and 5 bases from J, the gap between germline ends came to 10 bases. Germline CDR1 SGHDN, CDR2 FVKESK. The CDR3: CASSQDRQRNEKLFF. The CDR3 region has the DNA TGTGCCAGCAGCCAAGATCGGCAAAGAAATGAAAAACTGTTTTTT.